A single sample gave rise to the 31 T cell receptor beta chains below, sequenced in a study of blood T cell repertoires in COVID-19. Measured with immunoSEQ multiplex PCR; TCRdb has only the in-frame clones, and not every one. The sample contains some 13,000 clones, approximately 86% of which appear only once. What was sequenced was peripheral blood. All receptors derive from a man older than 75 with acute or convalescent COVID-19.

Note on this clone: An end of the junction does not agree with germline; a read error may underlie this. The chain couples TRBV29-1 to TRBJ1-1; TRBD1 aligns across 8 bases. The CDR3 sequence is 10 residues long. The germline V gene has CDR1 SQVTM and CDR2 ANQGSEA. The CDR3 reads CSVEKQGVRF. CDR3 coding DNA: TGCAGCGTTGAAAAACAGGGGGTCAGGTTT.

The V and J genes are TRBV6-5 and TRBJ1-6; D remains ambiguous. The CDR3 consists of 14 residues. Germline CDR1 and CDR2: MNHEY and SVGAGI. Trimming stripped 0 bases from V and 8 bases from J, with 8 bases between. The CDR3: CASSYSRSDSPLHF. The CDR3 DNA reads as TGTGCCAGCAGTTACTCGAGATCTGATTCACCCCTCCACTTT.

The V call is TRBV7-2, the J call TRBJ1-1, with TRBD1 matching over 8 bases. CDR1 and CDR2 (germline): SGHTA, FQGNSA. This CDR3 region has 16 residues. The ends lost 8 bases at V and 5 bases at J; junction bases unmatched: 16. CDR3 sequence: CASATYPQGAGTEAFF. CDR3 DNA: TGTGCCAGCGCAACTTATCCTCAGGGGGCTGGGACTGAAGCTTTCTTT.

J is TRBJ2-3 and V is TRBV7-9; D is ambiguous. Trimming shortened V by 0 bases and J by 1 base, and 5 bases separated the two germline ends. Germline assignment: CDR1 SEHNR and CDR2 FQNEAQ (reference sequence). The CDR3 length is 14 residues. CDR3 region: CASSLARGTDTQYF. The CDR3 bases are TGTGCCAGCAGCTTAGCACGGGGCACAGATACGCAGTATTTT.

CDR3 nucleotides: TGTGCCACCAGCAGGAACGGTTATTCACCCCTCCACTTT. Amino acid sequence: CATSRNGYSPLHF. V gene TRBV15 combines with J gene TRBJ1-6, with unresolved D. Germline CDR1 LNHNV, CDR2 YYDKDF (reference sequence). The CDR3 length is 13 residues. V lost 3 bases and J lost 8, with 8 bases in between. Complete variable domain (other parts from reference TRBV15 and TRBJ1-6): DAMVIQNPRYQVTQFGKPVTLSCSQTLNHNVMYWYQQKSSQAPKLLFHYYDKDFNNEADTPDNFQSRRPNTSFCFLDIRSPGLGDTAMYLCATSRNGYSPLHFGNGTRLTVT.

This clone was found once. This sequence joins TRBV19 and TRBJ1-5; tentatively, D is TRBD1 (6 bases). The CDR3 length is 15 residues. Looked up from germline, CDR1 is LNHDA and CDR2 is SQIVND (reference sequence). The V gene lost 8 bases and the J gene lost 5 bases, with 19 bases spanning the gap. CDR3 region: CASASGRGLHQPQHF. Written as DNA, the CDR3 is TGTGCCAGTGCTTCAGGAAGGGGGTTGCATCAGCCCCAGCATTTT.

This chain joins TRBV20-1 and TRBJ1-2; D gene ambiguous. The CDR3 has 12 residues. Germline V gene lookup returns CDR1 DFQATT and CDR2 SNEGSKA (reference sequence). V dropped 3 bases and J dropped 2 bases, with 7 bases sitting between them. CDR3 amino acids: CSASPENYGYTF. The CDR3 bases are TGCAGTGCTAGTCCAGAAAACTATGGCTACACCTTC.

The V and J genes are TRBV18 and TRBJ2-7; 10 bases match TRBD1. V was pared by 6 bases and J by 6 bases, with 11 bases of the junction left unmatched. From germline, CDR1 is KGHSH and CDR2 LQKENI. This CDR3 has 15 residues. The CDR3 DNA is TGTGCCAGCTCCTCGACAGGGGGCGTCATAAGCGAGCAGTACTTC. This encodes CASSSTGGVISEQYF.

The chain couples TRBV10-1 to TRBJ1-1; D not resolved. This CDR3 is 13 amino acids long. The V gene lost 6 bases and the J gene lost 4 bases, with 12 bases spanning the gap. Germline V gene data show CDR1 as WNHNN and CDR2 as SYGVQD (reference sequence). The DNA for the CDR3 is TGCGCCAGCAGCCCAGGAGGGTTCACTGAAGCTTTCTTT. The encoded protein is CASSPGGFTEAFF.

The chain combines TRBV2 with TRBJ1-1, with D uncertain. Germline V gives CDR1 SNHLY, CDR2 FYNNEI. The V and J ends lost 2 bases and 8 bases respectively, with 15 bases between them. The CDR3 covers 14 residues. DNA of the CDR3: TGTGCCAGCAGTGAATTTGGGCAGAGCTTGGAAGCTTTCTTT. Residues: CASSEFGQSLEAFF.

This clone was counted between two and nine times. The CDR3 region has the DNA TGCGCCAGCAGCTTGGCCGCATCACCCTCAAGGGGGACCCAGTACTTC. This encodes CASSLAASPSRGTQYF. The V and J genes are TRBV5-1 and TRBJ2-5, with TRBD1 as a possible D gene (5 bases). The V end lost 0 bases, the J end lost 7 bases, and 19 bases lay between the germline ends. The germline gives CDR1 SGHRS, CDR2 YFSETQ. The CDR3 length is 16 residues.

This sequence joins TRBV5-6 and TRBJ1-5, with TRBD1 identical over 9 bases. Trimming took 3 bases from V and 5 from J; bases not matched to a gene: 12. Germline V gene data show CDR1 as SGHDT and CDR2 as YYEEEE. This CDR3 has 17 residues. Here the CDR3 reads CASSSTTGGGLHQPQHF. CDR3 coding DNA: TGTGCCAGCAGCTCGACTACAGGGGGCGGCCTGCATCAGCCCCAGCATTTT.

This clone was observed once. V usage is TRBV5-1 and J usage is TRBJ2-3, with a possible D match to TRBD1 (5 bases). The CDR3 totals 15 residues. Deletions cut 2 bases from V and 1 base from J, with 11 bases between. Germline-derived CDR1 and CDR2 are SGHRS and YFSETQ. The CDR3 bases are TGCGCCAGCAGCTTCAGGGATGGGGGCACAGATACGCAGTATTTT. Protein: CASSFRDGGTDTQYF. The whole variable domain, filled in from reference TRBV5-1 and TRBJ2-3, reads KAGVTQTPRYLIKTRGQQVTLSCSPISGHRSVSWYQQTPGQGLQFLFEYFSETQRNKGNFPGRFSGRQFSNSRSEMNVSTLELGDSALYLCASSFRDGGTDTQYFGPGTRLTVL.

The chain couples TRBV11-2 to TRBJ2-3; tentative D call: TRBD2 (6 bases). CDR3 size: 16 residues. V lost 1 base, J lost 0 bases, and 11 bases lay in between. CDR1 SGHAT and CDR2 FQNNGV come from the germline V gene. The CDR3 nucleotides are TGTGCCAGCAGCTTAGTCAGCGGGCTTAGCACAGATACGCAGTATTTT. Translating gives CASSLVSGLSTDTQYF.

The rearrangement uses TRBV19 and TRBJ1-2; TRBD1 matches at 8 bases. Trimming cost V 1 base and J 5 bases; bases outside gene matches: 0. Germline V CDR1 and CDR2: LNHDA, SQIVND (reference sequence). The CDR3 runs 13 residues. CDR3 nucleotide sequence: TGTGCCAGTAGTATAGGGACAGGGTATGGCTACACCTTC. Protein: CASSIGTGYGYTF. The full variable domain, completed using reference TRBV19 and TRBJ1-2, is DGGITQSPKYLFRKEGQNVTLSCEQNLNHDAMYWYRQDPGQGLRLIYYSQIVNDFQKGDIAEGYSVSREKKESFPLTVTSAQKNPTAFYLCASSIGTGYGYTFGSGTRLTVV.

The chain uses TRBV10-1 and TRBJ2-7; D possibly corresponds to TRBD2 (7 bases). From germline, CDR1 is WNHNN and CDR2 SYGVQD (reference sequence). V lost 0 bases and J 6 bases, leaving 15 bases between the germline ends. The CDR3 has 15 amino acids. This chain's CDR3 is CASSESGGRVSEQYF. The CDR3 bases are TGCGCCAGCAGTGAGTCCGGGGGGCGCGTATCCGAGCAGTACTTC.

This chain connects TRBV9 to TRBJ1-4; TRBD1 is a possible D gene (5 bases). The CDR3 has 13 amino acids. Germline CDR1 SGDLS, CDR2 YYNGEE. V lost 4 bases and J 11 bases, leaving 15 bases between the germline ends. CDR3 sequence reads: CASSLAGDAKLFF. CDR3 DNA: TGTGCCAGCAGCCTTGCGGGGGACGCGAAACTGTTTTTT. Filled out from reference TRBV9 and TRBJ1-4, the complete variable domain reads DSGVTQTPKHLITATGQRVTLRCSPRSGDLSVYWYQQSLDQGLQFLIQYYNGEERAKGNILERFSAQQFPDLHSELNLSSLELGDSALYFCASSLAGDAKLFFGSGTQLSVL.

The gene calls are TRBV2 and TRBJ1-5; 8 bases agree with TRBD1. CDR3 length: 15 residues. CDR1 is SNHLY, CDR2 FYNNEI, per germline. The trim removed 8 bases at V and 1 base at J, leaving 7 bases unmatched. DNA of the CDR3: TGTGCCAGCTCCGGACAGGGCACGAGCAATCAGCCCCAGCATTTT. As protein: CASSGQGTSNQPQHF.

In nucleotides, the CDR3 is TGTGCCAGCAGTACTGAAACAGCGAGCGGCACTGAAGCTTTCTTT. Protein: CASSTETASGTEAFF. V gene TRBV28 combines with J gene TRBJ1-1; D gene ambiguous. V gave up 5 bases and J gave up 4 bases, with 17 bases separating them. The CDR3 runs to 15 residues. Germline values: CDR1 MDHEN, CDR2 SYDVKM.

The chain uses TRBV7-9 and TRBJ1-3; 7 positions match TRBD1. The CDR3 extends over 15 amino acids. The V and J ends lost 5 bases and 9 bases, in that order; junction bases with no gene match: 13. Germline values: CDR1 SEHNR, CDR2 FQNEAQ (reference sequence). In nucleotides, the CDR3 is TGTGCCAGCAGCCCCCGGACAGGCCCCCGTATCACCATATATTTT. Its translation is CASSPRTGPRITIYF.

The CDR3 nucleotides are TGTGCCAGCAGCGCCGTCGGACAGGGGGCGAGTGGAAACACCATATATTTT. It codes for CASSAVGQGASGNTIYF. The chain has TRBV9 and TRBJ1-3, with 11 nucleotides matching TRBD1. The CDR3 contains 17 residues. Germline lookup yields CDR1 SGDLS and CDR2 YYNGEE. The trim removed 3 bases at V and 3 bases at J, leaving 8 bases unmatched.

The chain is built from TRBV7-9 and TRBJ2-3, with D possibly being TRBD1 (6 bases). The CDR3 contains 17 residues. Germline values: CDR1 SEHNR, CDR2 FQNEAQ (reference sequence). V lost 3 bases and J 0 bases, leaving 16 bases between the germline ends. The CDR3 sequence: CASSLDSFGSSTDTQYF. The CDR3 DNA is TGTGCCAGCAGCTTGGACAGCTTTGGTTCTAGCACAGATACGCAGTATTTT.

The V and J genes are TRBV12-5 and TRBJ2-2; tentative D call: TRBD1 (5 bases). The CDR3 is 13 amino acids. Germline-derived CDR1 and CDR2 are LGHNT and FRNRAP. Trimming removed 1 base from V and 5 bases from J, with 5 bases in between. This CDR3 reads CASGLAGTGELFF. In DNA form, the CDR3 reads TGTGCTAGTGGTTTGGCAGGGACCGGGGAGCTGTTTTTT.

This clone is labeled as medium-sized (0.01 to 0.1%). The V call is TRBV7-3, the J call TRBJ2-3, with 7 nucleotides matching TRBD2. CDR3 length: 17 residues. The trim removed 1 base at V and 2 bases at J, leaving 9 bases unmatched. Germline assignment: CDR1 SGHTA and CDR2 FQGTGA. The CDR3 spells CASSLNPPGLTTDTQYF. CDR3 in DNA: TGTGCCAGCAGCTTAAACCCCCCGGGACTAACCACAGATACGCAGTATTTT.

CDR3 in DNA: TGTGCCAGCAGTTTAACACGACAGGGGTCTCTCACCTTC. Protein product: CASSLTRQGSLTF. V and J are TRBV27 and TRBJ1-2, with 8 bases that match TRBD1. CDR3 length equals 13 residues. V lost 2 bases, J lost 13 bases, and 9 bases stayed unmatched. The V gene's germline CDR1 is MNHEY and CDR2 SMNVEV (reference sequence).

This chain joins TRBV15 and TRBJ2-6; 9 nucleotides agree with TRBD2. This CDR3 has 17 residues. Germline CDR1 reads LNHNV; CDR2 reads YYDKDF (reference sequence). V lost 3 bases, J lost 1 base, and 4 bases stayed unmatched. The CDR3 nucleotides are TGTGCCACCAGCAGCCGACTAGCGGATTCTGGGGCCAACGTCCTGACTTTC. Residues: CATSSRLADSGANVLTF.

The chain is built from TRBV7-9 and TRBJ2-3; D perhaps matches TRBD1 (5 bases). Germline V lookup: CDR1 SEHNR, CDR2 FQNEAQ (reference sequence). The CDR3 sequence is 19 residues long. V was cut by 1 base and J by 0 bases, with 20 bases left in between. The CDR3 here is CASSLGLGDLGVSTDTQYF. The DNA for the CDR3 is TGTGCCAGCAGCTTAGGGTTGGGCGACCTAGGGGTAAGCACAGATACGCAGTATTTT.

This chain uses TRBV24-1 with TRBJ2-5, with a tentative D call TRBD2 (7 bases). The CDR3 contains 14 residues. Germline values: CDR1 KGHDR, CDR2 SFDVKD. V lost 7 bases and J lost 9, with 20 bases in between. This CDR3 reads CATRPRGDKRPQYF. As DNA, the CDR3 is TGTGCCACCAGGCCTCGGGGGGACAAGAGACCCCAGTACTTC.

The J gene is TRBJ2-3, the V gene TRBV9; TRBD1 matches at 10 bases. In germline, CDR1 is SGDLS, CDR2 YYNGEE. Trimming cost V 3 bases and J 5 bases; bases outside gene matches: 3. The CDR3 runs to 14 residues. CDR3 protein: CASSEGQGLDTQYF. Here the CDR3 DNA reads TGTGCCAGCAGCGAGGGACAGGGGTTAGATACGCAGTATTTT.

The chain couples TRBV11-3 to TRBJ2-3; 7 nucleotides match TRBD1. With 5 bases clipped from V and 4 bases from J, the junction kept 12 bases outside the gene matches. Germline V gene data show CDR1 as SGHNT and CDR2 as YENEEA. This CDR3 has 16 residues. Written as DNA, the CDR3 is TGTGCCAGCAGCCGTAGGACAGGTGATGGGGCAGATACGCAGTATTTT. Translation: CASSRRTGDGADTQYF. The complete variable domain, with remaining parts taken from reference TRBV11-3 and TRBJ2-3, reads EAGVVQSPRYKIIEKKQPVAFWCNPISGHNTLYWYLQNLGQGPELLIRYENEEAVDDSQLPKDRFSAERLKGVDSTLKIQPAELGDSAVYLCASSRRTGDGADTQYFGPGTRLTVL.

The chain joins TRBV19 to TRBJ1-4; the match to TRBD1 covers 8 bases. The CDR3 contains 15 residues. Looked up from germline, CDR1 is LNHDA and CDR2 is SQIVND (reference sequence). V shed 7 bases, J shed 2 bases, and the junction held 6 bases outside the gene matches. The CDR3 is CASTIRQGTNEKLFF. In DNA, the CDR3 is TGTGCCAGTACTATCAGACAGGGGACTAATGAAAAACTGTTTTTT.